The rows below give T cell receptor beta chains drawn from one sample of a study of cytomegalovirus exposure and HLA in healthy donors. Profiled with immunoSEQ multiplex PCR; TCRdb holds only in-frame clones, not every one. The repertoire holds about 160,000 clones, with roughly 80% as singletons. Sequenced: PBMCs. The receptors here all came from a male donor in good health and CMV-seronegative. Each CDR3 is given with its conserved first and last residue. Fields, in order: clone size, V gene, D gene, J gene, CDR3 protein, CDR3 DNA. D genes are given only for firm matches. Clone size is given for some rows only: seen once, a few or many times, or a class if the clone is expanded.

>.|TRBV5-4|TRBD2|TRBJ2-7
CASSRLAGSTYEQYF
TGTGCCAGCAGTCGTCTAGCGGGATCAACCTATGAGCAGTACTTC
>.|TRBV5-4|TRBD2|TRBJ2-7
CASSLESGTSAYEQYF
TGTGCCAGCAGCTTGGAGAGTGGGACTAGCGCCTACGAGCAGTACTTC
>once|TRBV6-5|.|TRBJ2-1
CASSKEGGVSNEQFF
TGTGCCAGCAGTAAAGAAGGGGGGGTCAGCAATGAGCAGTTCTTC
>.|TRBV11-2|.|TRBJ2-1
CASSLETGAAGRNEQFF
TGTGCCAGCAGCTTAGAGACGGGGGCAGCGGGACGCAATGAGCAGTTCTTC
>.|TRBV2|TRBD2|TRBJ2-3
CASSAGTSAQDTQYF
TGTGCCAGCAGCGCCGGGACTAGCGCGCAAGATACGCAGTATTTT
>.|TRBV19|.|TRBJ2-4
CASNSIPQIIQYF
TGTGCCAGTAACTCAATCCCACAGATCATTCAGTACTTC
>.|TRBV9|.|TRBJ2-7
CASSVGSAGEQYF
TGTGCCAGCAGCGTAGGGTCGGCGGGCGAGCAGTACTTC
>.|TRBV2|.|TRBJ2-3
CASRQGGTDTQYF
TGTGCCAGCAGACAGGGCGGAACAGATACGCAGTATTTT
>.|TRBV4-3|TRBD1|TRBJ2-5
CASSQDRTGQETQYF
TGCGCCAGCAGCCAAGACCGGACAGGTCAAGAGACCCAGTACTTC
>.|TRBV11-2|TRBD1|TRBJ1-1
CASSPWTGGYTEAFF
TGTGCCAGCAGCCCCTGGACAGGGGGCTACACTGAAGCTTTCTTT
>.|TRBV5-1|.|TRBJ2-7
CASSPGVTPTYEQYF
TGCGCCAGCAGCCCGGGAGTAACCCCTACCTACGAGCAGTACTTC
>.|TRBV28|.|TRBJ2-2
CASSFDSGELFF
TGTGCCAGCAGTTTTGACTCCGGGGAGCTGTTTTTT
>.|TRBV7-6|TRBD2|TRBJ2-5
CASSLTVGRVETQYF
TGTGCCAGCAGCTTAACAGTCGGGAGGGTAGAGACCCAGTACTTC
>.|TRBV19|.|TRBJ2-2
CASTLASWRNPAGELFF
TGTGCCAGTACCCTGGCTAGTTGGCGGAACCCCGCCGGGGAGCTGTTTTTT
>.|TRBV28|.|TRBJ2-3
CASSLELPTSTDTQYF
TGTGCCAGCAGTTTAGAACTTCCAACTAGCACAGATACGCAGTATTTT
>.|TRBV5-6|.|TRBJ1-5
CASSDGQMRNQPQHF
TGTGCCAGCAGCGACGGACAGATGCGCAATCAGCCCCAGCATTTT
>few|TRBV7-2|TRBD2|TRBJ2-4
CASSTGLAGEQYF
TGTGCCAGCAGCACGGGACTAGCGGGAGAACAGTACTTC
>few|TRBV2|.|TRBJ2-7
CASSRDEQYF
TGTGCCAGCAGCAGGGACGAGCAGTACTTC
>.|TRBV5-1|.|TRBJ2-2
CASSLVADFWTGELFF
TGCGCCAGCAGCTTGGTGGCGGACTTTTGGACCGGGGAGCTGTTTTTT
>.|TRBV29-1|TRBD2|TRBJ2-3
CSVVGGTSTDTQYF
TGCAGCGTTGTCGGGGGGACTAGCACAGATACGCAGTATTTT
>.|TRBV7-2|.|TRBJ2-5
CASSLGLNRGQETQYF
TGTGCCAGCAGCTTAGGACTAAACCGCGGACAAGAGACCCAGTACTTC
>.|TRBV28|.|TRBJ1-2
CASSSTGTHPGRYGYTF
TGTGCCAGCAGTTCCACAGGAACTCACCCCGGGCGGTATGGCTACACCTTC
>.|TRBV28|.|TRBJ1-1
CASRPTYRNTEAFF
TGTGCCAGCAGGCCCACCTACCGAAACACTGAAGCTTTCTTT
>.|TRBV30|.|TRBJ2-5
CAIAGTAQETQYF
TGTGCAATCGCGGGAACAGCCCAAGAGACCCAGTACTTC
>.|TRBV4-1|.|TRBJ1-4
CASSQTRGEKLFF
TGCGCCAGCAGCCAGACCCGAGGTGAAAAACTGTTTTTT
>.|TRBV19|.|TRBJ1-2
CASSIVVGNYGYPF
TGTGCCAGTAGTATAGTGGTCGGCAACTATGGCTACCCCTTC
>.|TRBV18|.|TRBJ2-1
CASSPLFSGDEQFF
TGTGCCAGCTCACCCCTGTTTAGTGGTGATGAGCAGTTCTTC
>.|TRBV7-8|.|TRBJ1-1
CASSLARNTEAFF
TGTGCCAGCAGCTTAGCGCGGAACACTGAAGCTTTCTTT
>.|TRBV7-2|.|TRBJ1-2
CASSWPWGDGYTF
TGTGCCAGCAGCTGGCCTTGGGGCGACGGCTACACCTTC
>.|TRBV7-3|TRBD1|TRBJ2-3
CASSPDRAGTDTQYF
TGTGCCAGCAGCCCGGACAGGGCAGGGACAGATACGCAGTATTTT
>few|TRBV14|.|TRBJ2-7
CASSPLMSSYEQYF
TGTGCCAGCAGCCCGCTGATGAGCTCCTACGAGCAGTACTTC
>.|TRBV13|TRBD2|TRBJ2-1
CASSFPSGSSYNEQFF
TGTGCCAGCAGCTTCCCCAGCGGGAGCTCCTACAATGAGCAGTTCTTC
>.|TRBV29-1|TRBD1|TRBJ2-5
CSVNRGALETQYF
TGCAGCGTTAACAGGGGGGCGCTTGAGACCCAGTACTTC
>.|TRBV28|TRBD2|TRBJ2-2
CASSLLAGTSTGELFF
TGTGCCAGCAGTTTATTAGCGGGGACTTCCACCGGGGAGCTGTTTTTT
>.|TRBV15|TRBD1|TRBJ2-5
CATSRLGQGRRETQYF
TGTGCCACCAGCAGATTGGGACAGGGGAGAAGAGAGACCCAGTACTTC
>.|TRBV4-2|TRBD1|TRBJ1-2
CASSPTGTGWNYGYTF
TGTGCCAGCAGCCCTACCGGGACAGGGTGGAACTATGGCTACACCTTC
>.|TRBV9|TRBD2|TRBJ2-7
CASSESGSSYEQYF
TGTGCCAGCAGCGAGAGCGGGAGCTCCTACGAGCAGTACTTC
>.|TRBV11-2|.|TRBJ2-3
CASSKGEGWNTDTQYF
TGTGCCAGCAGCAAAGGGGAAGGGTGGAACACAGATACGCAGTATTTT
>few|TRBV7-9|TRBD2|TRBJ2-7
CASSYSSGRAKYEQYF
TGTGCCAGCAGCTACTCTAGCGGGAGGGCCAAATACGAGCAGTACTTC
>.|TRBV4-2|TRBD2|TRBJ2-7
CASSQEPSGGTSYEQYF
TGTGCCAGCAGCCAAGAGCCCAGCGGGGGTACTTCCTACGAGCAGTACTTC
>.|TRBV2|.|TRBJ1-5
CASAAGNRNQPQHF
TGTGCCAGCGCCGCAGGTAACAGGAATCAGCCCCAGCATTTT
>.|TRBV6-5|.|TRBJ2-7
CASSPGTYLSYEQYF
TGTGCCAGCAGCCCCGGGACATACCTCTCCTACGAGCAGTACTTC
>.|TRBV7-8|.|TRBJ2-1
CASSPGPGYSYNEQFF
TGTGCCAGCAGTCCGGGCCCGGGATACTCCTACAATGAGCAGTTCTTC